Presented here are 22 T cell receptor beta chains from one specimen sequenced in a study of a mutant IDH1 vaccine in newly diagnosed glioma. As to time point: baseline, week 1 (first vaccination visit). Indicated treatment: pre-vaccination baseline after standard-of-care therapy. The protocol was immunoSEQ multiplex PCR, while the TCRdb copy is restricted to in-frame clones and leaves out a portion. This table has about 98,000 clones, about 90% appearing once. Sequenced here: PBMCs, sampled from a glioma patient treated with radiotherapy, temozolomide or both. The receptors originated from a woman aged 50 to 60 with glioma.

The gene calls are TRBV7-9 and TRBJ1-2; D remains ambiguous. CDR1 and CDR2 from the germline V gene are SEHNR and FQNEAQ (reference sequence). V was clipped by 1 base and J by 0 bases, with 12 bases between them. This CDR3 contains 16 residues. The DNA for the CDR3 is TGTGCCAGCAGCTTAGGCGGCCAGTATACTAACTATGGCTACACCTTC. Its protein is CASSLGGQYTNYGYTF.

V is TRBV14 and J is TRBJ2-7; weak D call: TRBD2 (6 bases). In germline, CDR1 is SGHDN, CDR2 FVKESK. With 3 bases removed from V and 2 bases from J, the gap between germline ends came to 23 bases. The CDR3 extends over 18 amino acids. CDR3 residues: CASSHRSGNTIGAYEQYF. DNA for the CDR3: TGTGCCAGCAGCCACCGTAGCGGAAACACCATTGGGGCCTACGAGCAGTACTTC.

V and J are TRBV7-9 and TRBJ2-1; D gene unclear. The V gene's germline CDR1 is SEHNR and CDR2 FQNEAQ (reference sequence). The CDR3 consists of 13 residues. V was cut by 8 bases and J by 0 bases, with 8 bases left in between. CDR3 region: CASGPGSYNEQFF. In nucleotides, the CDR3 is TGTGCCAGCGGCCCGGGCTCCTACAATGAGCAGTTCTTC. The variable domain in full, completed from reference TRBV7-9 and TRBJ2-1, reads DTGVSQNPRHKITKRGQNVTFRCDPISEHNRLYWYRQTLGQGPEFLTYFQNEAQLEKSRLLSDRFSAERPKGSFSTLEIQRTEQGDSAMYLCASGPGSYNEQFFGPGTRLTVL.

This chain connects TRBV5-6 to TRBJ2-1, with TRBD2 matching over 7 bases. CDR3 length: 16 amino acids. Trimming cost V 5 bases and J 1 base; bases outside gene matches: 9. Germline assignment: CDR1 SGHDT and CDR2 YYEEEE. The CDR3 region has the DNA TGTGCCAGCAGTCCCGTAGCGGGCCCATCCTACAATGAGCAGTTCTTC. Translating gives CASSPVAGPSYNEQFF.

The chain recombines TRBV19 with TRBJ1-3; TRBD1 aligns across 7 bases. The germline V gene encodes CDR1 LNHDA and CDR2 SQIVND (reference sequence). V was clipped by 5 bases and J by 2 bases; unmatched bases: 3. The CDR3 runs to 14 residues. The CDR3: CASSPGTAGNTIYF. CDR3 DNA: TGTGCCAGTAGTCCGGGGACAGCTGGAAACACCATATATTTT.

The rearrangement uses TRBV10-3 and TRBJ1-5; the D is unclear. CDR1 is ENHRY, CDR2 SYGVKD, per germline. Trimming cost V 3 bases and J 8 bases, with 11 bases left between them. The length of the CDR3 is 13 residues. CDR3 bases: TGTGCCATCAGTGACCCGGGTTGGAAGCCCCAGCATTTT. It encodes CAISDPGWKPQHF.

V is TRBV5-1 and J is TRBJ1-1, with D hard to call. The germline V gene encodes CDR1 SGHRS and CDR2 YFSETQ. The V end lost 3 bases, the J end lost 1 base, and 10 bases lay between the germline ends. CDR3 length: 14 amino acids. The CDR3 DNA follows: TGCGCCAGCAGCTCCTGGACGGGGAACACTGAAGCTTTCTTT. Residues: CASSSWTGNTEAFF.

The rearrangement joins TRBV9 to TRBJ2-1, with 13 bases fitting TRBD2. V trimming: 1 base; J trimming: 7 bases; junction bases outside the gene matches: 5. The CDR3 spans 16 residues. Per the germline V gene, CDR1 is SGDLS and CDR2 is YYNGEE. Written as DNA, the CDR3 is TGTGCCAGCAGCGTAACTCAGACTAGCGGGAGGAATGAGCAGTTCTTC. It yields the protein CASSVTQTSGRNEQFF.

J is TRBJ2-7 and V is TRBV28; 8 bases line up with TRBD1. This CDR3 has 12 amino acids. CDR1 and CDR2 (germline): MDHEN, SYDVKM. V lost 6 bases, J lost 2 bases, and 0 bases stayed unmatched. DNA of the CDR3: TGTGCCAGCAGGGACAGGGCCTACGAGCAGTACTTC. Protein sequence: CASRDRAYEQYF.

V and J are TRBV6-5 and TRBJ1-5, with D possibly matching TRBD1 (5 bases). The length of the CDR3 is 14 residues. Germline V gene sequence: CDR1 MNHEY, CDR2 SVGAGI. V was pared by 1 base and J by 6 bases, with 10 bases between. In DNA, the CDR3 is TGTGCCAGCAGTTACTTCGGGGGGGGTCAGCCCCAGCATTTT. Amino acids: CASSYFGGGQPQHF.

J is TRBJ1-1 and V is TRBV19; tentative D call: TRBD1 (5 bases). Trimming cost V 9 bases and J 1 base, with 6 bases left between them. CDR1 and CDR2 (germline): LNHDA, SQIVND (reference sequence). The CDR3 runs 11 residues. The CDR3 DNA reads TGTGCCAGCAGGGCGAACACTGAAGCTTTCTTT. Amino acid sequence: CASRANTEAFF.

This chain uses TRBV7-2 with TRBJ2-3, with 10 bases identical to TRBD2. The V segment lost 5 bases and the J segment 7 bases; nucleotides outside the gene matches: 9. The V gene's germline CDR1 is SGHTA and CDR2 FQGNSA. The CDR3 sequence is 15 residues long. CDR3 DNA sequence: TGTGCCAGCAGCGTACTAGCGGGAAAAGTAAATACGCAGTATTTT. Translated, it gives CASSVLAGKVNTQYF. Full variable domain (remainder filled in from reference TRBV7-2 and TRBJ2-3): GAGVSQSPSNKVTEKGKDVELRCDPISGHTALYWYRQSLGQGLEFLIYFQGNSAPDKSGLPSDRFSAERTGGSVSTLTIQRTQQEDSAVYLCASSVLAGKVNTQYFGPGTRLTVL.

The chain carries TRBV5-4 and TRBJ1-3, with 11 bases aligning to TRBD1. This CDR3 is built from 17 residues. The germline V gene encodes CDR1 SGHNT and CDR2 YYREEE (reference sequence). V lost 0 bases to trimming and J lost 1 base; unmatched junction nucleotides: 3. In nucleotides, the CDR3 is TGTGCCAGCAGCTTGGGGGGACAGGGGGTATCTGGAAACACCATATATTTT. Protein product: CASSLGGQGVSGNTIYF.

The chain combines TRBV5-1 with TRBJ2-7; 10 bases line up with TRBD1. The length of the CDR3 is 16 residues. The germline V gene has CDR1 SGHRS and CDR2 YFSETQ. Trimming took 2 bases from V and 4 from J; bases not matched to a gene: 9. The CDR3 region is CASSLHPGTGDYEQYF. The CDR3 DNA reads TGCGCCAGCAGCTTACACCCCGGGACAGGGGATTACGAGCAGTACTTC. The variable domain in full, completed from reference TRBV5-1 and TRBJ2-7, reads KAGVTQTPRYLIKTRGQQVTLSCSPISGHRSVSWYQQTPGQGLQFLFEYFSETQRNKGNFPGRFSGRQFSNSRSEMNVSTLELGDSALYLCASSLHPGTGDYEQYFGPGTRLTVT.

This clone was seen only once. This chain joins TRBV10-1 and TRBJ2-1; no firm D call. Looked up from germline, CDR1 is WNHNN and CDR2 is SYGVQD (reference sequence). This CDR3 is built from 11 residues. V was trimmed by 4 bases and J by 6 bases, leaving 4 bases between them. CDR3 sequence: CASSVTNEQFF. In DNA, the CDR3 is TGCGCCAGCAGTGTCACCAATGAGCAGTTCTTC.

The chain employs TRBV10-3 and TRBJ2-7, with D tentatively TRBD1 or TRBD2 (6 bases each). Germline loops: CDR1 ENHRY, CDR2 SYGVKD. The CDR3 has 14 amino acids. Trimming took 0 bases from V and 4 from J, leaving 10 bases between them. The CDR3 DNA follows: TGTGCCATCAGTGAGTCGGACAGCGGGTACGAGCAGTACTTC. It translates to CAISESDSGYEQYF.

This clone was seen only once. The chain uses TRBV27 and TRBJ2-2; the D gene is possibly TRBD1 (6 bases). V lost 3 bases and J 5 bases, leaving 10 bases between the germline ends. The germline V gene encodes CDR1 MNHEY and CDR2 SMNVEV (reference sequence). The CDR3 covers 14 residues. CDR3 loop: CASSFYRVTGELFF. The CDR3, as DNA: TGTGCCAGCAGTTTCTACAGGGTAACCGGGGAGCTGTTTTTT.

Regarding this clone: One end of the junction does not line up with germline, which may come from a read error. CDR3 loop: CASSLAPGLAGNNEQFF. The CDR3 DNA follows: TGTGCTAGCAGCTTAGCGCCCGGACTAGCGGGAAACAATGAGCAGTTCTTC. This chain connects TRBV7-7 to TRBJ2-1; TRBD2 agrees at 12 bases. CDR1 SSHAT and CDR2 FNYEAQ come from the germline V gene (reference sequence). This CDR3 has 17 amino acids.

The gene calls are TRBV27 and TRBJ1-2; D may be TRBD1 (5 bases). Germline V gives CDR1 MNHEY, CDR2 SMNVEV (reference sequence). This CDR3 spans 13 amino acids. V was pared by 5 bases and J by 8 bases, with 15 bases between. The DNA of the CDR3 is TGTGCCAGCAGTGGGGCCTCCTGGGGCGGCTACACCTTC. This encodes CASSGASWGGYTF.

This sequence joins TRBV7-9 and TRBJ2-7; D may be TRBD1 (5 bases). V was clipped by 0 bases and J by 1 base, with 7 bases between them. Germline values: CDR1 SEHNR, CDR2 FQNEAQ (reference sequence). This CDR3 is 14 amino acids long. CDR3 coding DNA: TGTGCCAGCAGCTTAGCAGGGGAATCCTACGAGCAGTACTTC. This codes for CASSLAGESYEQYF.

The chain is built from TRBV4-1 and TRBJ2-2; 7 bases map to TRBD2. The CDR3 runs to 15 residues. J was trimmed by 6 bases and V by 1 base; bases with no gene match: 5. Germline V CDR1 and CDR2: MGHRA, YSYEKL. The CDR3 nucleotides read TGCGCCAGCAGCCAAGGAGGGAGGGCCGCCGGGGAGCTGTTTTTT. This encodes CASSQGGRAAGELFF.

The V and J genes are TRBV28 and TRBJ2-7, with D possibly matching TRBD1 (5 bases). The germline V gene has CDR1 MDHEN and CDR2 SYDVKM. The V gene lost 7 bases and the J gene lost 7 bases, with 11 bases spanning the gap. The CDR3 consists of 11 residues. In nucleotides, the CDR3 is TGTGCCAGCAATAGCTACAGGGAGCAGTACTTC. Amino acid sequence: CASNSYREQYF.